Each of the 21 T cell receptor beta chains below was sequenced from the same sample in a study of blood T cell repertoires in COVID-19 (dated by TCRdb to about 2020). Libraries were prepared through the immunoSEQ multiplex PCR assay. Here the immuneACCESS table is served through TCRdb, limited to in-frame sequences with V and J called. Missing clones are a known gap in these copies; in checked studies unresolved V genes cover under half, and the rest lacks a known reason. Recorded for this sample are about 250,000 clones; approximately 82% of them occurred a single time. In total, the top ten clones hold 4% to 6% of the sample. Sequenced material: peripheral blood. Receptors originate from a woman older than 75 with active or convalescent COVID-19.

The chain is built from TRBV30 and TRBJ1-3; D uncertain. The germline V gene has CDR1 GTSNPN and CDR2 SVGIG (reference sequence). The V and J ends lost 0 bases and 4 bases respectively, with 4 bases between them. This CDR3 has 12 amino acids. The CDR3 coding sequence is TGTGCCTGGAGTGTACAGGGAAACACCATATATTTT. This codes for CAWSVQGNTIYF.

The DNA for the CDR3 is TGTGCCAGCAGGTATCCCGGGACAGGGAACAACGAGCAGTACTTC. Translation gives CASRYPGTGNNEQYF. The chain couples TRBV28 to TRBJ2-7, with 9 nucleotides matching TRBD1. The CDR3 extends over 15 amino acids. The V gene's germline CDR1 is MDHEN and CDR2 SYDVKM. V dropped 6 bases and J dropped 5; count of bases not matched to a gene: 11. The whole variable domain, remainder taken from reference TRBV28 and TRBJ2-7, is DVKVTQSSRYLVKRTGEKVFLECVQDMDHENMFWYRQDPGLGLRLIYFSYDVKMKEKGDIPEGYSVSREKKERFSLILESASTNQTSMYLCASRYPGTGNNEQYFGPGTRLTVT.

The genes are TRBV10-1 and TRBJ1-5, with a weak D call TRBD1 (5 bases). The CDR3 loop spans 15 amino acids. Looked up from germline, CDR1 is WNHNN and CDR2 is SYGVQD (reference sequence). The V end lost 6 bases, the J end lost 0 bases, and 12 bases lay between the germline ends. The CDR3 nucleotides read TGCGCCAGCAGATTACGGGGGTATAGCAATCAGCCCCAGCATTTT. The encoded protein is CASRLRGYSNQPQHF.

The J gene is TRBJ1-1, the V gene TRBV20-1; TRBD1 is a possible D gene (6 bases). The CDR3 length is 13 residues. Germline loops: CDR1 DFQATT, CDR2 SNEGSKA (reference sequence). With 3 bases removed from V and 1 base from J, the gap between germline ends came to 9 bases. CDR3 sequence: CSASKGQNTEAFF. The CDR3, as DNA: TGCAGTGCTAGTAAGGGACAGAACACTGAAGCTTTCTTT.

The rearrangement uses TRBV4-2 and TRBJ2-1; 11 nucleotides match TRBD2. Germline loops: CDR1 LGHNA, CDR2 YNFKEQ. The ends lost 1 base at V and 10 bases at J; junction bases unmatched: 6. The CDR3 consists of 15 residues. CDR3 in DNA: TGTGCCAGCAGCCAAGCTAGCGGGGGGAGTAAGGAGCAGTTCTTC. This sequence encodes CASSQASGGSKEQFF.

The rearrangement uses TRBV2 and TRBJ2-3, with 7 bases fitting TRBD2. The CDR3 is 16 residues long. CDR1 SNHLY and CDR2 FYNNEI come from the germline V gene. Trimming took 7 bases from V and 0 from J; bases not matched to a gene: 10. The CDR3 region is CASNGLSGDSTDTQYF. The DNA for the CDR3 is TGTGCCAGCAACGGCCTAAGCGGGGATAGCACAGATACGCAGTATTTT.

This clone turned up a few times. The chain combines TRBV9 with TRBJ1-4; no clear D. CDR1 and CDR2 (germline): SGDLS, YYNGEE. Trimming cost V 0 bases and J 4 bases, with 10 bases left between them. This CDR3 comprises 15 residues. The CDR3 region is CASSVGIRGNEKLFF. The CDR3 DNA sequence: TGTGCCAGCAGCGTAGGGATCCGAGGTAATGAAAAACTGTTTTTT. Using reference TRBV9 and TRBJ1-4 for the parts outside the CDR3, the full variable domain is DSGVTQTPKHLITATGQRVTLRCSPRSGDLSVYWYQQSLDQGLQFLIQYYNGEERAKGNILERFSAQQFPDLHSELNLSSLELGDSALYFCASSVGIRGNEKLFFGSGTQLSVL.

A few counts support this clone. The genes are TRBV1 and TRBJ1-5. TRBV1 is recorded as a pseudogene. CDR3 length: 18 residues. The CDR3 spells CTSSQGRREKESNQPQHF. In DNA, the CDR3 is TGCACCAGCAGCCAAGGGCGAAGGGAGAAGGAGAGCAATCAGCCCCAGCATTTT.

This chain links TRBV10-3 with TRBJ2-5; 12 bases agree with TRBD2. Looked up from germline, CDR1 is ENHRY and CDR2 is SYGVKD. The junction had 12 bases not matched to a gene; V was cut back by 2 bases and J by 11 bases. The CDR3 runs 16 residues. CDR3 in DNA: TGTGCCATCAGTGAGACCCTAGCGGGGGGGTACCAACCTCAGTACTTC. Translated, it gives CAISETLAGGYQPQYF.

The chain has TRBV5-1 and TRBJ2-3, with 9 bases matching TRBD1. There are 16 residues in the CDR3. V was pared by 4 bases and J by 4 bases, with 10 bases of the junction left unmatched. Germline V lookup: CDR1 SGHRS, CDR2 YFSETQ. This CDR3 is CASSTQGAQRADTQYF. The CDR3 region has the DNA TGCGCCAGCAGCACACAGGGGGCGCAGCGGGCAGATACGCAGTATTTT. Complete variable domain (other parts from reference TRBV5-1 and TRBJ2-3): KAGVTQTPRYLIKTRGQQVTLSCSPISGHRSVSWYQQTPGQGLQFLFEYFSETQRNKGNFPGRFSGRQFSNSRSEMNVSTLELGDSALYLCASSTQGAQRADTQYFGPGTRLTVL.

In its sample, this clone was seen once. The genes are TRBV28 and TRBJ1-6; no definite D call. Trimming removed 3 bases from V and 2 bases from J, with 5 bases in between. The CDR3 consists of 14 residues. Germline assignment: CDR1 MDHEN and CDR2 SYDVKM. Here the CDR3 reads CASSFNTYNSPLHF. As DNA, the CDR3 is TGTGCCAGCAGTTTTAATACCTATAATTCACCCCTCCACTTT.

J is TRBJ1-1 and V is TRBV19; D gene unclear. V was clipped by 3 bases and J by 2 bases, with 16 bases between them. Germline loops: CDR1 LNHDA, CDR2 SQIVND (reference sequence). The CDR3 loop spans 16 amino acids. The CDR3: CASSIQKLTVNTEAFF. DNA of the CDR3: TGTGCCAGTAGTATCCAAAAGCTTACCGTAAACACTGAAGCTTTCTTT.

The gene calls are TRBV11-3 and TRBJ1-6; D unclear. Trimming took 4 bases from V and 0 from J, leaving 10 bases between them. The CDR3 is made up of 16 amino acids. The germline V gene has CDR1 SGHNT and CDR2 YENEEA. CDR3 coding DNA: TGTGCCAGCAGCTCCCCCGGGAGCTCCTATAATTCACCCCTCCACTTT. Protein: CASSSPGSSYNSPLHF.

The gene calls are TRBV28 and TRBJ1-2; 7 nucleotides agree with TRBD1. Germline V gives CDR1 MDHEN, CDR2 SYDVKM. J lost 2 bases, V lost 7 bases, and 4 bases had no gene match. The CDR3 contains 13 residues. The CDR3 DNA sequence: TGTGCCAGCAAGACAGGGCAAAACTATGGCTACACCTTC. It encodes CASKTGQNYGYTF.

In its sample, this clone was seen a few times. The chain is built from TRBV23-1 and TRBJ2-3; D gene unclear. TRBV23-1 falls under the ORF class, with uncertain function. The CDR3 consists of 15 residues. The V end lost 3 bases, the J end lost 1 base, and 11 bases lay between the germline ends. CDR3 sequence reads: CASSHPPQRTDTQYF. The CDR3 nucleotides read TGCGCCAGCAGTCACCCACCACAGCGCACAGATACGCAGTATTTT.

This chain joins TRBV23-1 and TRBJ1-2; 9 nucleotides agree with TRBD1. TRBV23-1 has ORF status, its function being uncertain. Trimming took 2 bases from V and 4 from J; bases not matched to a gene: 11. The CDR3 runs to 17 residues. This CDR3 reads CASSQTPGGQGSYGYTF. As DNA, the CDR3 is TGCGCCAGCAGTCAAACCCCCGGTGGACAGGGGAGCTATGGCTACACCTTC.

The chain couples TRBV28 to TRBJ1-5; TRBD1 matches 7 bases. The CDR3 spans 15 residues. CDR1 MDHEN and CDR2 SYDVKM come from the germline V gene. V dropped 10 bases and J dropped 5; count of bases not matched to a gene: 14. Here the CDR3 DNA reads TGTGCCATCCGGATATCCGACAGGGTAGATCAGCCCCAGCATTTT. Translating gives CAIRISDRVDQPQHF.

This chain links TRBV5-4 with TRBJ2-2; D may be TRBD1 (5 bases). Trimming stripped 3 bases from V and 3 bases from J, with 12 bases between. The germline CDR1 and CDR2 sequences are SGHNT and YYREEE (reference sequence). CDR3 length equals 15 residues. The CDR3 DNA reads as TGTGCCAGCAGCTCGGCGGCCAGGGACACCGGGGAGCTGTTTTTT. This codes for CASSSAARDTGELFF.

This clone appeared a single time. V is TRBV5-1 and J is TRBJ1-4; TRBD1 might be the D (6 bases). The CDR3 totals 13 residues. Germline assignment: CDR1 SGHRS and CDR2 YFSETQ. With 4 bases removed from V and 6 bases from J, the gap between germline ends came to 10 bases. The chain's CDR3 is CASSRGGHEKLFF. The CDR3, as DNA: TGCGCCAGCAGCAGGGGGGGCCATGAAAAACTGTTTTTT.

The CDR3 loop reads CASSFDATRSGYTF. CDR3 DNA sequence: TGTGCCAGCAGTTTCGACGCTACCAGGTCTGGCTACACCTTC. This sequence joins TRBV6-5 and TRBJ1-2; D not certain. This CDR3 is built from 14 residues. Looked up from germline, CDR1 is MNHEY and CDR2 is SVGAGI. V gave up 4 bases and J gave up 7 bases, with 16 bases separating them.

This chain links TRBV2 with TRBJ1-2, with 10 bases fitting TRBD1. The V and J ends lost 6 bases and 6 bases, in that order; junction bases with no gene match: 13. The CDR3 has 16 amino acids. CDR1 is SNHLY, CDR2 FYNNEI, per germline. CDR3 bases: TGTGCCAGCAGCCGGGACAGGGGATTTTGGGGGAATGGCTACACCTTC. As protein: CASSRDRGFWGNGYTF.